Presented here are 25 T cell receptor beta chains from one specimen sequenced in a study of beta chain features in type 1 diabetes. Sequencing targeted expressed TCRB transcripts, as all isolated RNA had been reverse transcribed. TCRdb's copy holds only in-frame clones and misses some; the assay was immunoSEQ multiplex PCR. The sample gives more than 550,000 clones, about 14% of which show up once; approximately 0.042% is in the top ten. These receptors lack a known antigen. Overall study results and limits: Within each of all four CD4+ subsets, Type 1 diabetes patients had TCRB CDR3s that were moderately but significantly shorter.

Source material: naive CD4+ T cells from blood. Receptor source: a man younger than 35 with type 1 diabetes.

CDR3 nucleotide sequence: TGTGCCAGCTCATCGCAGGAGGCCTCAACTAATGAAAAACTGTTTTTT. It is translated as CASSSQEASTNEKLFF. J is TRBJ1-4 and V is TRBV18, with D uncertain. Deletions cut 5 bases from V and 0 bases from J, with 13 bases between. From germline, CDR1 is KGHSH and CDR2 LQKENI. The CDR3 consists of 16 residues.

This chain connects TRBV30 to TRBJ1-2, with D maybe TRBD1 (5 bases). The germline CDR1 and CDR2 sequences are GTSNPN and SVGIG (reference sequence). V lost 5 bases, J lost 7 bases, and 17 bases lay in between. This CDR3 has 13 residues. The CDR3 nucleotides read TGTGCCTGGGGAGGAGGGGTTTCGCGTGGCTACACCTTC. As protein: CAWGGGVSRGYTF.

The chain employs TRBV30 and TRBJ1-3; the D gene is possibly TRBD1 (5 bases). CDR3 length: 14 residues. V was cut by 2 bases and J by 4 bases, with 12 bases left in between. CDR1 is GTSNPN, CDR2 SVGIG, per germline (reference sequence). CDR3 loop: CAWSPGTGGNTIYF. CDR3 DNA: TGTGCCTGGAGTCCCGGGACCGGGGGAAACACCATATATTTT.

This clone came up a few times. The chain joins TRBV6-5 to TRBJ2-5, with a weak D call TRBD2 (6 bases). CDR3 length: 16 amino acids. CDR1 is MNHEY and CDR2 is SVGAGI in the germline V gene. With 0 bases removed from V and 1 base from J, the gap between germline ends came to 12 bases. The CDR3 loop is CASSYSISGLQETQYF. CDR3 in DNA: TGTGCCAGCAGTTACTCGATTAGCGGCCTCCAAGAGACCCAGTACTTC.

This clone has just a few counts. This sequence joins TRBV9 and TRBJ2-2; D not resolved. Germline V gene sequence: CDR1 SGDLS, CDR2 YYNGEE. V shed 1 base and J shed 1 base, with 5 bases lying between them. The CDR3 loop spans 14 amino acids. This CDR3 reads CASSVWVNTGELFF. CDR3 in DNA: TGTGCCAGCAGCGTATGGGTGAACACCGGGGAGCTGTTTTTT. Drawing the rest from reference TRBV9 and TRBJ2-2, the complete variable domain is DSGVTQTPKHLITATGQRVTLRCSPRSGDLSVYWYQQSLDQGLQFLIQYYNGEERAKGNILERFSAQQFPDLHSELNLSSLELGDSALYFCASSVWVNTGELFFGEGSRLTVL.

This clone was detected a few times. The genes are TRBV25-1 and TRBJ2-1; no clear D. CDR1 is MGHDK, CDR2 SYGVNS, per germline. This CDR3 comprises 14 residues. The V end lost 1 base, the J end lost 8 bases, and 12 bases lay between the germline ends. CDR3 region: CASSESKGFDEQFF. As DNA, the CDR3 is TGTGCCAGCAGTGAATCTAAGGGTTTCGATGAGCAGTTCTTC.

V is TRBV7-2 and J is TRBJ1-2; 8 bases line up with TRBD1. The J segment lost 1 base and the V segment lost 4 bases, leaving 8 bases of the junction unmatched. The CDR3 has 16 amino acids. CDR1 is SGHTA, CDR2 FQGNSA, per germline. CDR3 coding DNA: TGTGCCAGCAGCTCCTCCGGGACAGGCAGTAACTATGGCTACACCTTC. Encoded protein: CASSSSGTGSNYGYTF. Supplemented by reference TRBV7-2 and TRBJ1-2, the full variable domain reads GAGVSQSPSNKVTEKGKDVELRCDPISGHTALYWYRQSLGQGLEFLIYFQGNSAPDKSGLPSDRFSAERTGGSVSTLTIQRTQQEDSAVYLCASSSSGTGSNYGYTFGSGTRLTVV.

This clone occurred a few times. V is TRBV5-6 and J is TRBJ1-2, with a weak D call TRBD1 (6 bases). Germline V CDR1 and CDR2: SGHDT, YYEEEE. The CDR3 runs 16 residues. Trimming left V 0 bases short and J 1 base short, with 13 bases between. The CDR3, as DNA: TGTGCCAGCAGCTTGGAAGGACAGCGGATTAACTATGGCTACACCTTC. Its translation: CASSLEGQRINYGYTF.

The V call is TRBV6-5, the J call TRBJ2-1, with D unclear. CDR1 and CDR2 from the germline V gene are MNHEY and SVGAGI. The V gene lost 0 bases and the J gene lost 7 bases, with 10 bases spanning the gap. The CDR3 is 14 amino acids. The CDR3 sequence is CASSYSFAGNEQFF. CDR3 DNA sequence: TGTGCCAGCAGTTACTCTTTCGCCGGGAATGAGCAGTTCTTC.

The chain recombines TRBV6-5 with TRBJ1-1; D is perhaps TRBD1 (5 bases). Germline V gene lookup returns CDR1 MNHEY and CDR2 SVGAGI. The length of the CDR3 is 11 residues. V was trimmed by 2 bases and J by 7 bases, leaving 5 bases between them. The CDR3 DNA sequence: TGTGCCAGCAGTTACGACAGTGAAGCTTTCTTT. Translating gives CASSYDSEAFF.

The rearrangement uses TRBV5-1 and TRBJ1-3; 7 nucleotides align to TRBD1. This CDR3 comprises 16 residues. Per the germline V gene, CDR1 is SGHRS and CDR2 is YFSETQ. J lost 0 bases, V lost 4 bases, and 7 bases had no gene match. CDR3 nucleotides: TGCGCCAGCAGCCTGGGACAGTTTAGCTCTGGAAACACCATATATTTT. Its translation is CASSLGQFSSGNTIYF.

This clone has more than one count but fewer than ten. This CDR3 is CSVAGWTEAFF. The DNA for the CDR3 is TGCAGCGTTGCAGGGTGGACTGAAGCTTTCTTT. This rearrangement joins TRBV29-1 to TRBJ1-1, with D perhaps matching TRBD1 (5 bases). The CDR3 is made up of 11 amino acids. Trimming shortened V by 4 bases and J by 5 bases, and 8 bases separated the two germline ends. From germline, CDR1 is SQVTM and CDR2 ANQGSEA.

The J gene is TRBJ2-5, the V gene TRBV7-8; D gene ambiguous. V dropped 2 bases and J dropped 5 bases, with 9 bases sitting between them. Germline CDR1 reads SGHVS; CDR2 reads FQNEAQ. This CDR3 is built from 13 residues. This CDR3 is CASSLSAGETQYF. The CDR3 DNA sequence: TGTGCCAGCAGCTTATCAGCCGGGGAGACCCAGTACTTC.

This clone was counted only a few times. This chain joins TRBV21-1 and TRBJ2-7. TRBV21-1 is an annotated pseudogene. The length of the CDR3 is 10 residues. Here the CDR3 reads CASSTPEQYF. The CDR3 DNA follows: TGTGCCAGCAGCACCCCCGAGCAGTACTTC.

This clone has only a few counts. V gene TRBV7-9 combines with J gene TRBJ1-1; 9 positions match TRBD1. The ends lost 1 base at V and 5 bases at J; junction bases unmatched: 2. This CDR3 spans 14 amino acids. CDR1 and CDR2 from the germline V gene are SEHNR and FQNEAQ (reference sequence). The DNA for the CDR3 is TGTGCCAGCAGCTTAGGGACAGGGGAGACTGAAGCTTTCTTT. Translating it yields CASSLGTGETEAFF.

This clone was counted between two and nine times. This chain links TRBV30 with TRBJ1-2, with D possibly TRBD1 on 5 matching bases. V dropped 5 bases and J dropped 5 bases, with 15 bases sitting between them. Germline-derived CDR1 and CDR2 are GTSNPN and SVGIG (reference sequence). CDR3 size: 13 residues. The CDR3 nucleotides read TGTGCCTGGGGCGCTCAGGGCGAGTATGGCTACACCTTC. Amino acid sequence: CAWGAQGEYGYTF.

This chain joins TRBV6-5 and TRBJ2-2; no clear D gene. CDR1 MNHEY and CDR2 SVGAGI come from the germline V gene. The V end lost 2 bases, the J end lost 8 bases, and 6 bases lay between the germline ends. The CDR3 contains 12 residues. CDR3 in DNA: TGTGCCAGCAGTTACGGGCTTGGGGAGCTGTTTTTT. Protein product: CASSYGLGELFF.

This clone was detected a few times. This rearrangement joins TRBV11-2 to TRBJ2-7, with a possible D match to TRBD2 (5 bases). The CDR3 extends over 15 amino acids. Germline V CDR1 and CDR2: SGHAT, FQNNGV. V lost 3 bases and J 3 bases, leaving 15 bases between the germline ends. DNA for the CDR3: TGTGCCAGCAGCTTTACGGGAAAGTCAAGCTACGAGCAGTACTTC. Translating gives CASSFTGKSSYEQYF.

J is TRBJ1-3 and V is TRBV9; unclear D gene. Germline CDR1 is SGDLS and CDR2 is YYNGEE. Trimming cost V 0 bases and J 2 bases, with 12 bases left between them. The CDR3 is 16 amino acids. CDR3 amino acids: CASSVVSGSPGNTIYF. The CDR3 coding sequence is TGTGCCAGCAGCGTAGTGTCCGGAAGCCCTGGAAACACCATATATTTT.

This clone was seen a few times. The chain uses TRBV4-1 and TRBJ1-5, with D possibly matching TRBD1 (6 bases). The length of the CDR3 is 16 residues. V was clipped by 2 bases and J by 5 bases, with 16 bases between them. The germline gives CDR1 MGHRA, CDR2 YSYEKL. CDR3 residues: CASSQTGAGDYQPQHF. CDR3 DNA: TGCGCCAGCAGCCAAACGGGGGCAGGGGACTATCAGCCCCAGCATTTT.

The DNA for the CDR3 is TGTGCCAGCAGCTTAGATAACAATGAGCAGTTCTTC. Translated, it gives CASSLDNNEQFF. V is TRBV7-2 and J is TRBJ2-1; D ambiguous. CDR1 and CDR2 (germline): SGHTA, FQGNSA. V shed 1 base and J shed 5 bases, with 3 bases lying between them. The CDR3 extends over 12 amino acids.

Only a few counts were recorded for this clone. The chain couples TRBV18 to TRBJ2-3; D remains ambiguous. The length of the CDR3 is 12 residues. Trimming removed 2 bases from V and 6 bases from J, with 6 bases in between. Germline values: CDR1 KGHSH, CDR2 LQKENI. CDR3 coding DNA: TGTGCCAGCTCACCAAACGAGGATACGCAGTATTTT. This gives the protein CASSPNEDTQYF.

CDR3 amino acids: CASSPWGETEAFF. The CDR3 region has the DNA TGCGCCAGCAGCCCTTGGGGGGAAACTGAAGCTTTCTTT. This chain joins TRBV5-1 and TRBJ1-1; D is perhaps TRBD1 (5 bases). The CDR3 sequence is 13 residues long. CDR1 is SGHRS and CDR2 is YFSETQ in the germline V gene. Trimming cost V 4 bases and J 5 bases, with 12 bases left between them.

The V and J genes are TRBV5-8 and TRBJ1-5, with D maybe TRBD1 (6 bases). CDR1 and CDR2 from the germline V gene are SGHTS and YDEGEE. Trimming cost V 3 bases and J 0 bases, with 16 bases left between them. The CDR3 consists of 17 residues. The CDR3: CASSWFDRRYSNQPQHF. The CDR3 DNA follows: TGTGCCAGCAGCTGGTTTGACAGGAGGTATAGCAATCAGCCCCAGCATTTT.

The chain employs TRBV27 and TRBJ1-5; D is uncertain. V was pared by 2 bases and J by 4 bases, with 9 bases between. The CDR3 sequence is 14 residues long. Germline lookup yields CDR1 MNHEY and CDR2 SMNVEV (reference sequence). Written as DNA, the CDR3 is TGTGCCAGCAGTTTAAGTAGGCAGAATCAGCCCCAGCATTTT. It encodes CASSLSRQNQPQHF.